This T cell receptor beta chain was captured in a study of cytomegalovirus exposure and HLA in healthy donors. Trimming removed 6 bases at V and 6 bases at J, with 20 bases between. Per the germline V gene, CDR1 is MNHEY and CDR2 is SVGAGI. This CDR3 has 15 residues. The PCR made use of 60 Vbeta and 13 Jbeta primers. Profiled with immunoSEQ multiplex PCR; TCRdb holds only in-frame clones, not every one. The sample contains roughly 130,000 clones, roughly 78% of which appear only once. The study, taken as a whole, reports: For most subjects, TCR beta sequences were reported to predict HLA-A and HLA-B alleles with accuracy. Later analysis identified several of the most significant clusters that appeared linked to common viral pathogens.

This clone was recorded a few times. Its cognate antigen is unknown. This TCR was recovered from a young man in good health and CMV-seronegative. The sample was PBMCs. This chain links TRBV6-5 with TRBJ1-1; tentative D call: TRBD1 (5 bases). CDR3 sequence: CASRQSGGVRAEAFF. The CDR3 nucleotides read TGTGCCAGCAGGCAGTCGGGGGGGGTCAGAGCTGAAGCTTTCTTT.